Listed below are T cell receptor beta chains from one sample, sequenced in a study of blood T cell repertoires in COVID-19. The method was immunoSEQ multiplex PCR; TCRdb's version includes in-frame clones alone and lacks a portion of them. Here the sample spans about 280,000 clones, around 90% being singletons. The specimen sequenced was PBMCs or T cells enriched from blood (not recorded which). These receptors all stem from a woman aged 30 to 39 who had recovered from COVID-19. Each CDR3 is given with its conserved first and last residue. The D gene is left open where the match is weak. Some rows have no size entry. The others give once, few or many, or a class for an expanded clone.

>.|.|TRBJ1-1|TRBV13
CASSFGREAFF
TGTGCCAGCAGCTTCGGGAGGGAAGCTTTCTTT
>TRBD2|once|TRBJ2-7|TRBV9
CASSSQGLAYEQYF
TGTGCCAGCAGCTCTCAAGGACTAGCCTACGAGCAGTACTTC
>TRBD1|.|TRBJ2-3|TRBV28
CASSLFRGQGDTQYF
TGTGCCAGCAGTTTATTCAGGGGGCAGGGAGATACGCAGTATTTT
>.|.|TRBJ2-1|TRBV7-9
CASSSPFTYSGFF
TGTGCCAGCAGTTCTCCCTTTACGTACTCCGGGTTCTTC
>.|.|TRBJ2-7|TRBV30
CASRVQLGEQYF
TGTGCCTCCAGGGTTCAACTCGGCGAGCAGTACTTC
>TRBD1|.|TRBJ1-5|TRBV12-3/TRBV12-4
CASRGTVTPQHF
TGTGCCAGCAGGGGGACAGTTACGCCCCAGCATTTT
>TRBD1|.|TRBJ2-5|TRBV7-9
CASRIGPGTGGAGETQYF
TGTGCCAGCAGAATCGGCCCGGGGACAGGGGGCGCCGGGGAGACCCAGTACTTC
>TRBD2|.|TRBJ2-3|TRBV10-3
CAISGVSGSLDTQYF
TGTGCCATCAGCGGCGTTAGCGGGAGTTTGGATACGCAGTATTTT
>.|.|TRBJ2-5|TRBV5-1
CASSLLAGEETQYF
TGCGCCAGCAGCTTGCTAGCAGGTGAAGAGACCCAGTACTTC
>TRBD2|.|TRBJ2-1|TRBV6-5
CASSYDGLAGTNEQFF
TGTGCCAGCAGTTACGACGGACTAGCGGGAACCAATGAGCAGTTCTTC
>TRBD1|.|TRBJ1-6|TRBV9
CASSVGTGPNSPLHF
TGTGCCAGCAGCGTAGGGACAGGCCCTAATTCACCCCTCCACTTT
>.|few|TRBJ1-1|TRBV5-6
CASSLGETRRLNTEAFF
TGTGCCAGCAGCTTGGGAGAGACACGCCGCCTGAACACTGAAGCTTTCTTT
>.|.|TRBJ2-3|TRBV24-1
CATSDPDFTDTQYF
TGTGCCACCAGTGACCCAGACTTCACAGATACGCAGTATTTT
>TRBD2|.|TRBJ2-1|TRBV5-4
CASSLLAGGSNEQFF
TGTGCCAGCAGCCTACTAGCGGGGGGGTCCAATGAGCAGTTCTTC
>.|.|TRBJ1-5|TRBV9
CASSGGQNQPQHF
TGTGCCAGCAGCGGTGGGCAGAATCAGCCCCAGCATTTT
>TRBD1|once|TRBJ2-7|TRBV7-2
CATGQGLNEQYF
TGTGCCACCGGACAGGGTCTTAACGAGCAGTACTTC
>.|.|TRBJ2-2|TRBV5-1
CASSLVSRGAAGELFF
TGCGCCAGCAGCTTGGTGTCTCGGGGGGCCGCCGGGGAGCTGTTTTTT
>TRBD1|.|TRBJ1-2|TRBV6-1
CASSEKDRVWVYGYTF
TGTGCCAGCAGTGAGAAGGACAGGGTGTGGGTCTATGGCTACACCTTC
>.|.|TRBJ1-1|TRBV10-3
CAISESNSPNTEAFF
TGTGCCATCAGTGAGTCAAACAGCCCGAACACTGAAGCTTTCTTT
>TRBD1|.|TRBJ2-2|TRBV24-1
CATSDLGQDTGELFF
TGTGCCACCAGTGATTTAGGACAGGACACCGGGGAGCTGTTTTTT
>.|once|TRBJ2-3|TRBV21-1
CASSPGTGLVGGADTQYF
TGTGCCAGCAGCCCCGGGACAGGGTTAGTCGGTGGCGCAGATACGCAGTATTTT
>.|.|TRBJ2-1|TRBV1
CTSRAGHSYNEQFF
TGCACCAGCCGAGCGGGTCACTCCTACAATGAGCAGTTCTTC
>.|.|TRBJ1-4|TRBV2
CASRGTTFNEKLFF
TGTGCCAGCAGGGGGACAACGTTTAATGAAAAACTGTTTTTT
>.|.|TRBJ1-5|TRBV5-6
CASSAGRQPQHF
TGTGCCAGCAGCGCTGGCCGTCAGCCCCAGCATTTT
>.|.|TRBJ1-3|TRBV19
CASISPFSGNTIYF
TGTGCCAGCATAAGCCCGTTCTCTGGAAACACCATATATTTT
>TRBD2|once|TRBJ2-3|TRBV7-3
CASSAGGGLVDTQYF
TGTGCCAGCAGCGCCGGCGGGGGGCTTGTGGATACGCAGTATTTT
>.|once|TRBJ2-3|TRBV7-9
CASSPAGGITDTQYF
TGTGCCAGCAGCCCCGCGGGTGGGATAACTGATACGCAGTATTTT
>.|.|TRBJ1-5|TRBV3-1/TRBV3-2
CASSRDLFGPQHF
TGTGCCAGCAGTCGGGACTTATTTGGGCCCCAGCATTTT
>.|.|TRBJ2-1|TRBV27
CASSAQVPSYNEQFF
TGTGCCAGCAGTGCACAGGTTCCTTCCTACAATGAGCAGTTCTTC
>.|once|TRBJ1-6|TRBV5-4
CASSPTGTVNSPLHF
TGTGCCAGCAGTCCAACCGGGACTGTGAATTCACCCCTCCACTTT
>TRBD1|.|TRBJ1-5|TRBV28
CASSPRSGTGGMGNQPQHF
TGTGCCAGCAGTCCTCGCTCCGGGACAGGGGGTATGGGCAATCAGCCCCAGCATTTT
>.|.|TRBJ2-3|TRBV7-2
CASSLGDITDTQYF
TGTGCCAGCAGCTTAGGGGACATCACAGATACGCAGTATTTT
>TRBD1|.|TRBJ1-2|TRBV28
CASSLGQGAYGYTF
TGTGCCAGCAGTTTAGGACAGGGGGCCTATGGCTACACCTTC
>.|.|TRBJ1-1|TRBV5-4
CASSLVTRNTEAFF
TGTGCCAGCAGCTTGGTCACGAGGAACACTGAAGCTTTCTTT
>.|few|TRBJ2-1|TRBV9
CASSVTGADNEQFF
TGTGCCAGCAGCGTAACGGGAGCCGACAATGAGCAGTTCTTC
>.|.|TRBJ1-1|TRBV13
CASSLAGRVPEAFF
TGTGCCAGCAGCTTAGCGGGAAGGGTACCCGAAGCTTTCTTT
>TRBD1|.|TRBJ1-1|TRBV7-2
CASSLRQGLTTEAFF
TGTGCCAGCAGTTTGAGACAGGGGTTGACCACTGAAGCTTTCTTT
>.|.|TRBJ2-3|TRBV15
CATSRSRPLRGTQYF
TGTGCCACCAGCAGATCAAGACCTTTACGGGGTACGCAGTATTTT
>.|.|TRBJ2-3|TRBV2
CASTFTDTQYF
TGTGCCAGCACCTTCACAGATACGCAGTATTTT
>TRBD2|.|TRBJ2-7|TRBV19
CASRLTGTGGSEQYF
TGTGCCAGTAGGCTAACCGGGACCGGGGGGAGCGAGCAGTACTTC
>TRBD1|.|TRBJ1-1|TRBV7-3
CASSEGAGNTEAFF
TGTGCCAGCAGCGAGGGGGCAGGGAACACTGAAGCTTTCTTT
>.|.|TRBJ1-1|TRBV11-2
CASSLYWTGKFSTEAFF
TGTGCCAGCAGCTTATATTGGACGGGAAAATTCTCCACTGAAGCTTTCTTT
>TRBD2|.|TRBJ2-7|TRBV6-2/TRBV6-3
CASSYSGTSGGYFESYEQYF
TGTGCCAGCAGTTACTCCGGGACTAGCGGGGGGTACTTCGAATCCTACGAGCAGTACTTC
>TRBD1|.|TRBJ1-2|TRBV7-9
CASSGQDNYGYTF
TGTGCCAGCAGCGGACAGGATAACTATGGCTACACCTTC
>.|.|TRBJ1-3|TRBV6-5
CASVSTLSGNTIYF
TGTGCCAGCGTTTCCACTCTCTCTGGAAACACCATATATTTT
>.|.|TRBJ2-1|TRBV20-1
CSASSADYNEQFF
TGCAGTGCTAGTAGCGCGGATTACAATGAGCAGTTCTTC